This passage covers 18 T cell receptor beta chains from one sample sequenced in a study of cytomegalovirus exposure and HLA in healthy donors. Use of 60 Vbeta and 13 Jbeta primers characterized the PCR. Profiling relied on immunoSEQ multiplex PCR, and the TCRdb table lists in-frame clones only, not all of them. Among some 180,000 clones listed, roughly 85% were seen once. Sample: PBMCs. The receptor set was obtained from a woman under 30 in good health and CMV-seronegative.

V gene TRBV9 combines with J gene TRBJ1-6; a possible D gene is TRBD1 (5 bases). CDR1 SGDLS and CDR2 YYNGEE come from the germline V gene. This CDR3 is built from 15 residues. Trimming shortened V by 0 bases and J by 5 bases, and 9 bases separated the two germline ends. The CDR3 DNA follows: TGTGCCAGCAGCGTAGGTCAGGGCAATAATTCACCCCTCCACTTT. Translating gives CASSVGQGNNSPLHF.

The chain has TRBV4-2 and TRBJ2-5; no clear D. CDR3 size: 16 residues. The V end was cut by 0 bases, the J end by 3 bases, with 14 bases between. In germline, CDR1 is LGHNA, CDR2 YNFKEQ. The CDR3 DNA sequence: TGTGCCAGCAGCCAAGATTTTAATGGCTTTGAAGAGACCCAGTACTTC. Translated, it gives CASSQDFNGFEETQYF.

This chain joins TRBV2 and TRBJ2-7, with unresolved D. The CDR3 contains 17 residues. The V end was cut by 7 bases, the J end by 0 bases, with 22 bases between. CDR1 is SNHLY, CDR2 FYNNEI, per germline. CDR3 loop: CASTRLAVRLSSYEQYF. The DNA for the CDR3 is TGTGCCAGCACTCGCCTGGCCGTCAGATTAAGCTCCTACGAGCAGTACTTC.

The rearrangement uses TRBV27 and TRBJ2-7; 9 bases are a match to TRBD2. CDR1 is MNHEY and CDR2 is SMNVEV in the germline V gene (reference sequence). The trim removed 0 bases at V and 2 bases at J, leaving 2 bases unmatched. This CDR3 is built from 15 residues. CDR3 coding DNA: TGTGCCAGCAGTTTATCACTAGCGGGCGCCTACGAGCAGTACTTC. This gives the protein CASSLSLAGAYEQYF.

The chain combines TRBV19 with TRBJ2-7; D remains ambiguous. CDR1 is LNHDA, CDR2 SQIVND, per germline (reference sequence). V gave up 3 bases and J gave up 3 bases, with 9 bases separating them. The CDR3 runs to 13 residues. CDR3 protein: CASSIERFYEQYF. The CDR3 DNA is TGTGCCAGTAGTATTGAGAGGTTCTACGAGCAGTACTTC. The full variable domain, rest sourced from reference TRBV19 and TRBJ2-7, is DGGITQSPKYLFRKEGQNVTLSCEQNLNHDAMYWYRQDPGQGLRLIYYSQIVNDFQKGDIAEGYSVSREKKESFPLTVTSAQKNPTAFYLCASSIERFYEQYFGPGTRLTVT.

This rearrangement joins TRBV5-1 to TRBJ2-2, with TRBD2 matching 9 bases. Germline V gene data show CDR1 as SGHRS and CDR2 as YFSETQ. This CDR3 region has 15 residues. V dropped 4 bases and J dropped 7; count of bases not matched to a gene: 8. The CDR3 spells CASSLSGSEIGELFF. As DNA, the CDR3 is TGCGCCAGCAGCCTTAGCGGGAGCGAGATCGGGGAGCTGTTTTTT.

The V gene is TRBV9, the J gene TRBJ1-1; D is unclear. This CDR3 region has 15 residues. V shed 5 bases and J shed 1 base, with 15 bases lying between them. Germline assignment: CDR1 SGDLS and CDR2 YYNGEE. CDR3 in amino acids: CASRPGEGRNTEAFF. In nucleotides, the CDR3 is TGTGCCAGCAGGCCCGGGGAAGGGAGGAACACTGAAGCTTTCTTT.

Regarding this clone: One end of the junction does not line up with germline, which may come from a read error. The rearrangement uses TRBV7-9 and TRBJ2-1, with TRBD2 matching 11 bases. The CDR3 has 16 amino acids. Germline CDR1 and CDR2: SEHNR and FQNEAQ (reference sequence). For the CDR3, the DNA is TGTTCCAGCAGTTTCATTCCGGGACTAGCGGCACAAGAGCAGTTCTTC. Its translation: CSSSFIPGLAAQEQFF.

This clone was seen just once. The chain uses TRBV28 and TRBJ2-1; a weak D match, TRBD2 (5 bases). CDR3 length equals 16 residues. Trimming removed 4 bases at V and 2 bases at J, with 15 bases between. Per germline, CDR1 MDHEN and CDR2 SYDVKM. CDR3 bases: TGTGCCAGCAGTTCCCCGGCGACGGGGACCTACAATGAGCAGTTCTTC. It is translated as CASSSPATGTYNEQFF. Full variable domain (rest looked up from reference TRBV28 and TRBJ2-1): DVKVTQSSRYLVKRTGEKVFLECVQDMDHENMFWYRQDPGLGLRLIYFSYDVKMKEKGDIPEGYSVSREKKERFSLILESASTNQTSMYLCASSSPATGTYNEQFFGPGTRLTVL.

The rearrangement uses TRBV5-5 and TRBJ2-1; D is unresolved. CDR1 SGHKS and CDR2 YYEKEE come from the germline V gene (reference sequence). The CDR3 has 16 amino acids. V lost 0 bases to trimming and J lost 0 bases, with 10 bases between them. CDR3 sequence: CASSLALRFSYNEQFF. The CDR3 DNA reads as TGTGCCAGCAGCTTGGCCTTGCGCTTCTCCTACAATGAGCAGTTCTTC. The full variable domain, its missing parts supplied by reference TRBV5-5 and TRBJ2-1, is DAGVTQSPTHLIKTRGQQVTLRCSPISGHKSVSWYQQVLGQGPQFIFQYYEKEERGRGNFPDRFSARQFPNYSSELNVNALLLGDSALYLCASSLALRFSYNEQFFGPGTRLTVL.

This chain uses TRBV7-2 with TRBJ2-7; a weak D match, TRBD2 (5 bases). CDR1 and CDR2 from the germline V gene are SGHTA and FQGNSA. V gave up 2 bases and J gave up 9 bases, with 17 bases separating them. The CDR3 contains 14 residues. The CDR3 here is CASSLYPNKGVQYF. CDR3 bases: TGTGCCAGCAGCTTATATCCCAATAAGGGAGTGCAGTACTTC.

The V call is TRBV11-2, the J call TRBJ2-5; TRBD2 might be the D (6 bases). Germline CDR1 SGHAT, CDR2 FQNNGV. V was shortened by 1 base and J by 5 bases, with 11 bases between the two germline ends. The CDR3 spans 14 residues. In DNA, the CDR3 is TGTGCCAGCAGCTTAGGGGGGGTGGGGGAGACCCAGTACTTC. Its translation: CASSLGGVGETQYF.

V gene TRBV5-4 combines with J gene TRBJ1-2; 8 nucleotides line up with TRBD1. The CDR3 covers 18 residues. The V segment lost 4 bases and the J segment 4 bases; nucleotides outside the gene matches: 18. The germline V gene has CDR1 SGHNT and CDR2 YYREEE (reference sequence). CDR3 in amino acids: CASSQIPKPPDRGYGYTF. For the CDR3, the DNA is TGTGCCAGCAGCCAAATCCCTAAACCCCCCGACAGGGGCTATGGCTACACCTTC.

The chain combines TRBV11-2 with TRBJ2-1; TRBD2 matches 9 bases. Germline V gene lookup returns CDR1 SGHAT and CDR2 FQNNGV. The trim removed 1 base at V and 5 bases at J, leaving 6 bases unmatched. The CDR3 runs 16 residues. The CDR3 spells CASSLVASGTNNEQFF. For the CDR3, the DNA is TGTGCCAGCAGCTTAGTGGCTAGCGGGACCAACAATGAGCAGTTCTTC.

The chain carries TRBV19 and TRBJ1-5; the D gene is possibly TRBD1 (5 bases). Germline CDR1 LNHDA, CDR2 SQIVND (reference sequence). The V gene lost 3 bases and the J gene lost 4 bases, with 19 bases spanning the gap. This CDR3 contains 17 residues. The CDR3 DNA follows: TGTGCCAGTAGTATTCCGGGGGTTGATGCTTATAATCAGCCCCAGCATTTT. The encoded protein is CASSIPGVDAYNQPQHF.

The chain has TRBV27 and TRBJ2-3; D uncertain. The CDR3 is made up of 14 amino acids. Germline V CDR1 and CDR2: MNHEY, SMNVEV (reference sequence). V lost 3 bases, J lost 4 bases, and 11 bases lay in between. DNA for the CDR3: TGTGCCAGCAGTTTGAGGCCAGTCCCAGATACGCAGTATTTT. Translating gives CASSLRPVPDTQYF.

This clone was recorded once. J is TRBJ1-1 and V is TRBV19; D uncertain. Germline CDR1 and CDR2: LNHDA and SQIVND (reference sequence). V was cut by 6 bases and J by 0 bases, with 14 bases left in between. The CDR3 covers 15 residues. CDR3 sequence (DNA): TGTGCCAGTAGATACTCAAGCGGGCTGAACACTGAAGCTTTCTTT. The encoded protein is CASRYSSGLNTEAFF.

This chain joins TRBV7-2 and TRBJ1-4; TRBD1 is a possible D gene (6 bases). Trimming took 4 bases from V and 0 from J, leaving 9 bases between them. The germline V gene has CDR1 SGHTA and CDR2 FQGNSA. The CDR3 totals 15 residues. CDR3 nucleotide sequence: TGTGCCAGCAGCTCAACAGGGTCAACTAATGAAAAACTGTTTTTT. It encodes CASSSTGSTNEKLFF.